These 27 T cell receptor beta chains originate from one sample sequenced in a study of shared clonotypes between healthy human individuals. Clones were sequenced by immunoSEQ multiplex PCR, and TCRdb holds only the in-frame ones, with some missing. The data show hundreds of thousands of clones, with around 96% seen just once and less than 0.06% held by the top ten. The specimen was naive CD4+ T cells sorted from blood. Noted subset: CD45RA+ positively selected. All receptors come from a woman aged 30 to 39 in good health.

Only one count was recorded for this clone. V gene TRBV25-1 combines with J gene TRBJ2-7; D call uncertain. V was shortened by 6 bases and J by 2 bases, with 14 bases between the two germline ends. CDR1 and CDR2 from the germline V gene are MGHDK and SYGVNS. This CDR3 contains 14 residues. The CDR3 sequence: CASRFRFFTYEQYF. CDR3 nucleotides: TGTGCCAGCAGATTTAGGTTTTTCACCTACGAGCAGTACTTC.

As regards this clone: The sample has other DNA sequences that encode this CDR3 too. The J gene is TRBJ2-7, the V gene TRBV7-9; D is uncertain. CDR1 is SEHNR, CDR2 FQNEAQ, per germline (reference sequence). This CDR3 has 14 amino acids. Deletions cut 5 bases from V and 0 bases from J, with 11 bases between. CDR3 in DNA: TGTGCCAGCAGCCGCGAAAGGAGCTCCTACGAGCAGTACTTC. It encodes CASSRERSSYEQYF.

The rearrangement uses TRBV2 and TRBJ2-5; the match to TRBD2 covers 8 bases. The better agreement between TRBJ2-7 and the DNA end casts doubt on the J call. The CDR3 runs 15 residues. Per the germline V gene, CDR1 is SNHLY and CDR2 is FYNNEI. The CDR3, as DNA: TGTGCCAGCAGGGGTCTAGCGGGCCAACCCTACGAGCAGTACTTC. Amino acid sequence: CASRGLAGQPYEQYF.

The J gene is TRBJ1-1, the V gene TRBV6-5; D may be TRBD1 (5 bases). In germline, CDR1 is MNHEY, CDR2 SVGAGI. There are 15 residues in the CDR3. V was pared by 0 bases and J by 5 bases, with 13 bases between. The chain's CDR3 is CASSYSVRGRTEAFF. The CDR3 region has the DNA TGTGCCAGCAGTTACTCTGTACGGGGCAGAACTGAAGCTTTCTTT.

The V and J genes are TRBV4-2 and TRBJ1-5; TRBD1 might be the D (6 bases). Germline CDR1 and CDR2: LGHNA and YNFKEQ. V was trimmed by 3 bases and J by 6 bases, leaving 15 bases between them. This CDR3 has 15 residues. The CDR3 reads CASSQHGQITQPQHF. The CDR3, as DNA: TGTGCCAGCAGCCAGCACGGACAGATAACTCAGCCCCAGCATTTT.

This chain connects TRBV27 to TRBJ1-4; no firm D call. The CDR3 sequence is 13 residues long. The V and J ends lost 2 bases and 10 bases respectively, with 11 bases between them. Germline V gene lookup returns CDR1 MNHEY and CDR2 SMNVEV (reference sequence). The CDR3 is CASSLPGPGKLFF. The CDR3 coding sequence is TGTGCCAGCAGTTTACCCGGACCCGGAAAACTGTTTTTT.

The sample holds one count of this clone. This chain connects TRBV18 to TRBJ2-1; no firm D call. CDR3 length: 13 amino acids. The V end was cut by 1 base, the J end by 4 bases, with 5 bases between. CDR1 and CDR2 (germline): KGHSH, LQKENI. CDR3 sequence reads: CASSPQAYNEQFF. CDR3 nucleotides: TGTGCCAGCTCACCACAGGCATACAATGAGCAGTTCTTC.

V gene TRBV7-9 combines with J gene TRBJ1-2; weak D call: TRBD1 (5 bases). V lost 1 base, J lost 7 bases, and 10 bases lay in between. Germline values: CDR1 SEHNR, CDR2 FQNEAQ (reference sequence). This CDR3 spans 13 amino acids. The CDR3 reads CASSLGSGFGYTF. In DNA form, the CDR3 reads TGTGCCAGCAGCTTAGGGTCAGGGTTTGGCTACACCTTC.

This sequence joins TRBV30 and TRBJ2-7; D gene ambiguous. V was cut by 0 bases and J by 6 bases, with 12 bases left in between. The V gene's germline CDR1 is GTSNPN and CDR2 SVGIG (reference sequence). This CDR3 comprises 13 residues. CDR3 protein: CAWSVRSNREQYF. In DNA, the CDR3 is TGTGCCTGGAGTGTACGGTCAAACCGCGAGCAGTACTTC.

The CDR3 region is CASRVAGAVDTQYF. The DNA for the CDR3 is TGTGCCAGCAGGGTAGCGGGAGCTGTAGATACGCAGTATTTT. The chain combines TRBV28 with TRBJ2-3, with 9 bases matching TRBD2. Germline V lookup: CDR1 MDHEN, CDR2 SYDVKM. The CDR3 extends over 14 amino acids. Trimming removed 6 bases from V and 5 bases from J; junction bases left unmatched: 6.

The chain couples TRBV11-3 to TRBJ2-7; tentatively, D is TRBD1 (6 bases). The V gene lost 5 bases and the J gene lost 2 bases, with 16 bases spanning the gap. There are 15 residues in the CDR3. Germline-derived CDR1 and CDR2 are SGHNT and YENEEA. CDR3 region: CASSPGSGVPYEQYF. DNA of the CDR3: TGTGCCAGCAGCCCGGGGTCAGGGGTCCCCTACGAGCAGTACTTC.

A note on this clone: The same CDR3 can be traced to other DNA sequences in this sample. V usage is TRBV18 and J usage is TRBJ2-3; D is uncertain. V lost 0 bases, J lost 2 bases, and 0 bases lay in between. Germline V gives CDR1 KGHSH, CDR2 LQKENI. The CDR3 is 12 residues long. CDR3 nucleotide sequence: TGTGCCAGCTCACCACCCACAGATACGCAGTATTTT. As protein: CASSPPTDTQYF.

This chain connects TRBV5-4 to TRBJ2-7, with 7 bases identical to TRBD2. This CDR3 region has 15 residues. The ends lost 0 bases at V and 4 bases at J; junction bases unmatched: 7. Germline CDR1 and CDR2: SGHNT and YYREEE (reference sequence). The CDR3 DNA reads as TGTGCCAGCAGCTTGGTAGGGGCGGGAGTGTACGAGCAGTACTTC. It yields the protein CASSLVGAGVYEQYF. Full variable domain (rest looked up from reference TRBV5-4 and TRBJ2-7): ETGVTQSPTHLIKTRGQQVTLRCSSQSGHNTVSWYQQALGQGPQFIFQYYREEENGRGNFPPRFSGLQFPNYSSELNVNALELDDSALYLCASSLVGAGVYEQYFGPGTRLTVT.

The CDR3 reads CASSKKQDGSPLHF. As DNA, the CDR3 is TGTGCCAGTAGTAAGAAGCAAGATGGTTCACCCCTCCACTTT. This chain links TRBV19 with TRBJ1-6; D is uncertain. The CDR3 consists of 14 residues. CDR1 is LNHDA and CDR2 is SQIVND in the germline V gene (reference sequence). V was trimmed by 4 bases and J by 9 bases, leaving 13 bases between them.

The CDR3 sequence: CASSPWTAKRNEQFF. In nucleotides, the CDR3 is TGTGCCAGCTCACCCTGGACAGCTAAGCGGAATGAGCAGTTCTTC. This sequence joins TRBV18 and TRBJ2-1, with a weak D call TRBD1 (6 bases). Trimming removed 3 bases from V and 7 bases from J, with 16 bases in between. The length of the CDR3 is 15 residues. The germline V gene encodes CDR1 KGHSH and CDR2 LQKENI.

The CDR3 nucleotides are TGTGCCAGCAGTGGAGAGTTGAGACTAGCGGGGCAAAGGTCCTACGAGCAGTACTTC. Its protein product is CASSGELRLAGQRSYEQYF. This chain connects TRBV6-1 to TRBJ2-7; the match to TRBD2 covers 11 bases. CDR3 length: 19 amino acids. CDR1 MNHNS and CDR2 SASEGT come from the germline V gene. V lost 4 bases, J lost 1 base, and 15 bases stayed unmatched.

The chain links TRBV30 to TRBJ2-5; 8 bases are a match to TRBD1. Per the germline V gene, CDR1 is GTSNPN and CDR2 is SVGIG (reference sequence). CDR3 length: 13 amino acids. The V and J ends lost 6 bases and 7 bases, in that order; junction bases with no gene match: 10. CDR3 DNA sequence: TGTGCCTGCGCTCAGGGGGCCGCCGGGACCCAGTACTTC. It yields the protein CACAQGAAGTQYF.

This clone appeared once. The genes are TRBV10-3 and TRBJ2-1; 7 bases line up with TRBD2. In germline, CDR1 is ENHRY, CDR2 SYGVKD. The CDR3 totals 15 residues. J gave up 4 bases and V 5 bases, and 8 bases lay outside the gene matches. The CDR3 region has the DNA TGTGCCATCAGTTCGCGGGAGAACGATTACAATGAGCAGTTCTTC. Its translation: CAISSRENDYNEQFF.

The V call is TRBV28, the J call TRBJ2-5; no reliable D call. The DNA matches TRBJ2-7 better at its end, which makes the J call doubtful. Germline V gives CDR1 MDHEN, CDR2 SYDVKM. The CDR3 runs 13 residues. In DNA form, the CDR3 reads TGTGCCACCATCAAGGGCAGCTCCTACGAGCAGTACTTC. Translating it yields CATIKGSSYEQYF.

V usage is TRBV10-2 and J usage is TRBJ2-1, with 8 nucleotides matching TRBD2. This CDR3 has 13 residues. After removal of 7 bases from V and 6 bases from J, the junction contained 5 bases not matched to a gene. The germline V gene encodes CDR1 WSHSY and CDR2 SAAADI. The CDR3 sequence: CASTLAGGNEQFF. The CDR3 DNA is TGCGCCAGCACTCTAGCGGGCGGCAATGAGCAGTTCTTC.

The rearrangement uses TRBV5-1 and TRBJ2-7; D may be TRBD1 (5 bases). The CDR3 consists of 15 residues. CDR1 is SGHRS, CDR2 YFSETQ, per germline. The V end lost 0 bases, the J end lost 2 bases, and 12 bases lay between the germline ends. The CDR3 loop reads CASSLATGITYEQYF. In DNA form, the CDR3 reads TGCGCCAGCAGCTTGGCCACAGGAATCACCTACGAGCAGTACTTC.

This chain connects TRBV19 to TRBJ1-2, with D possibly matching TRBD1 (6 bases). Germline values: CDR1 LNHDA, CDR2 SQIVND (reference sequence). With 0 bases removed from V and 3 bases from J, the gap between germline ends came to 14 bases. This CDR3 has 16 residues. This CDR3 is CASSIDVRGMDYGYTF. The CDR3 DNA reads TGTGCCAGTAGTATAGATGTCAGGGGCATGGACTATGGCTACACCTTC.

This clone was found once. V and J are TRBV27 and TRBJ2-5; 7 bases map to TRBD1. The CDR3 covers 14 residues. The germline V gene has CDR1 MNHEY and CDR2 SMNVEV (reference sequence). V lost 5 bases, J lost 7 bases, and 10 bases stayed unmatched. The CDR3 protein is CASSPQGVSGTQYF. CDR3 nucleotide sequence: TGTGCCAGCAGTCCTCAGGGGGTGTCGGGGACCCAGTACTTC.

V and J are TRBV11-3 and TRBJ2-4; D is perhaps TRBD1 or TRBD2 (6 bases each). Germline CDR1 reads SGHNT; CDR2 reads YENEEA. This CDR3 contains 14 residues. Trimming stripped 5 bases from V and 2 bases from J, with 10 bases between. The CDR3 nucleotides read TGTGCCAGCAGCCAAGGGGGGTCCAAAAACATTCAGTACTTC. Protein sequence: CASSQGGSKNIQYF.

CDR3 DNA: TGTGCCAGCTCACCACCGACAGGGGCCTATGGCTACACCTTC. It codes for CASSPPTGAYGYTF. The chain carries TRBV18 and TRBJ1-2; 8 bases are shared with TRBD1. The CDR3 is made up of 14 amino acids. From germline, CDR1 is KGHSH and CDR2 LQKENI. Unmatched junction bases numbered 1, after V lost 0 bases and J lost 4 bases. Together with reference TRBV18 and TRBJ1-2, the CDR3 gives the full variable domain: NAGVMQNPRHLVRRRGQEARLRCSPMKGHSHVYWYRQLPEEGLKFMVYLQKENIIDESGMPKERFSAEFPKEGPSILRIQQVVRGDSAAYFCASSPPTGAYGYTFGSGTRLTVV.

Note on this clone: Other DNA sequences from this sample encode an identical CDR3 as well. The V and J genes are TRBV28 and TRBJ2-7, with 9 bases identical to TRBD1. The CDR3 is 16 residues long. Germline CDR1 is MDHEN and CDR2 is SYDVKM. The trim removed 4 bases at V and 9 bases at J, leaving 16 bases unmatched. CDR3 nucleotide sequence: TGTGCCAGCAGTTACCCTTACCGGGACAGGGTAAATTGGCAGTACTTC. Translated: CASSYPYRDRVNWQYF.

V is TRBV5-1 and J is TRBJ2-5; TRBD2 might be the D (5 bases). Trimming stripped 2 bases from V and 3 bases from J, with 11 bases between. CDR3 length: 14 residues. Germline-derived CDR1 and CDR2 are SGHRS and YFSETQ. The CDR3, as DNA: TGCGCCAGCAGCTTAGGGAGCACAAAAGAGACCCAGTACTTC. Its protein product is CASSLGSTKETQYF.